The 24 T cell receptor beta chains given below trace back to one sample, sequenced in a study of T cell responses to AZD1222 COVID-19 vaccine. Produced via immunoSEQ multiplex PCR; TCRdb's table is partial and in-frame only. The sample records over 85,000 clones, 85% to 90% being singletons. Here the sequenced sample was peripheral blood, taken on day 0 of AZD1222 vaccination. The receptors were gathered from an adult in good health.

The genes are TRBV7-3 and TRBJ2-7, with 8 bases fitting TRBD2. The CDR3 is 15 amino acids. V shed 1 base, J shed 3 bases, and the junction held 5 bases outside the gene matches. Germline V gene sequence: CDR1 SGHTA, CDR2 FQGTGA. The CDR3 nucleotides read TGTGCCAGCAGCTTAAACCCAGGGACTAGCTACGAGCAGTACTTC. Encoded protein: CASSLNPGTSYEQYF.

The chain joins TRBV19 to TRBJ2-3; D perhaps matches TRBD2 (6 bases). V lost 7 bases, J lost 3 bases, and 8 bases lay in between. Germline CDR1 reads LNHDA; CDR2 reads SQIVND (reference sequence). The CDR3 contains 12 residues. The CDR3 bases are TGTGCCAGTAAACGGGAGACAGATACGCAGTATTTT. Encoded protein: CASKRETDTQYF.

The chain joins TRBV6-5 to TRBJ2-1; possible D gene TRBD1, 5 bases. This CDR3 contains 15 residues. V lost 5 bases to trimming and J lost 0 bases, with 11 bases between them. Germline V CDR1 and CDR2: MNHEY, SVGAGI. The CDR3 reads CASSPRRGSYNEQFF. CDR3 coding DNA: TGTGCCAGCAGTCCCCGAAGGGGCTCCTACAATGAGCAGTTCTTC.

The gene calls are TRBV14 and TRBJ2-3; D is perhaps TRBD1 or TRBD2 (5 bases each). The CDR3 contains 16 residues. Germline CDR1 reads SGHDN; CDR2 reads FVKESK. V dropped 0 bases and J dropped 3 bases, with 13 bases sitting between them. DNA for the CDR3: TGTGCCAGCAGCCAAGATCTGGGGACCTTTACAGATACGCAGTATTTT. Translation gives CASSQDLGTFTDTQYF. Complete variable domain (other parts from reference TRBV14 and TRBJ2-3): EAGVTQFPSHSVIEKGQTVTLRCDPISGHDNLYWYRRVMGKEIKFLLHFVKESKQDESGMPNNRFLAERTGGTYSTLKVQPAELEDSGVYFCASSQDLGTFTDTQYFGPGTRLTVL.

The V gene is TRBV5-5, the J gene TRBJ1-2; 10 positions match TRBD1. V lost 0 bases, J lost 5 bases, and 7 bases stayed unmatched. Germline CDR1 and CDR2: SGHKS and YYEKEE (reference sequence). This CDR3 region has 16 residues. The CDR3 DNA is TGTGCCAGCAGCTTGGCCGGGACAGGGGCCGGATATGGCTACACCTTC. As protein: CASSLAGTGAGYGYTF.

The CDR3 DNA reads TGTGCCAGCAGCGTCCCTCCCGGACCCCCCGGGGCCATATATTTT. This codes for CASSVPPGPPGAIYF. The genes are TRBV9 and TRBJ1-3; unclear D gene. The CDR3 is 15 amino acids. Germline-derived CDR1 and CDR2 are SGDLS and YYNGEE. Trimming shortened V by 2 bases and J by 11 bases, and 20 bases separated the two germline ends.

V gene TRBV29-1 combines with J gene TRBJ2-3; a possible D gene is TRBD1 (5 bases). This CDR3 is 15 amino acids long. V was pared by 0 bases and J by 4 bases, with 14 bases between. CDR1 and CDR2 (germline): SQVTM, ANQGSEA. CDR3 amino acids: CSVEDRRQGPDTQYF. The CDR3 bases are TGCAGCGTTGAAGACAGGCGGCAGGGCCCAGATACGCAGTATTTT.

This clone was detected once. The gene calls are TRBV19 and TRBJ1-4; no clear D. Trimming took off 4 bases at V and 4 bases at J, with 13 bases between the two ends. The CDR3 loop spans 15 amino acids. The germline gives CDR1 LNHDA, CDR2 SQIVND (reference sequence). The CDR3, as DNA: TGTGCCAGTAGTACAGAGACGGATTATAATGAAAAACTGTTTTTT. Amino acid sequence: CASSTETDYNEKLFF.

The CDR3 loop reads CASSLVDPREQYF. The CDR3 DNA reads TGTGCCAGCAGCTTAGTTGACCCGCGGGAGCAGTACTTC. The chain links TRBV7-3 to TRBJ2-7; no clear D. The V and J ends lost 2 bases and 7 bases respectively, with 12 bases between them. The CDR3 has 13 residues. The germline CDR1 and CDR2 sequences are SGHTA and FQGTGA.

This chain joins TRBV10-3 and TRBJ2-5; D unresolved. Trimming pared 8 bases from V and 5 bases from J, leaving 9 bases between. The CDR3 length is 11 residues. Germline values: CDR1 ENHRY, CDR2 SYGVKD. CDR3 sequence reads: CAIGKQETQYF. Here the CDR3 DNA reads TGTGCCATCGGGAAGCAGGAGACCCAGTACTTC.

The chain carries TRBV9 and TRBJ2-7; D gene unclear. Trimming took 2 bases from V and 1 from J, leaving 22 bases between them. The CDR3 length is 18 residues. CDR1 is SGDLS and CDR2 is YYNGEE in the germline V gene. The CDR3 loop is CASSVGSLPDRPSYEQYF. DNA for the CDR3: TGTGCCAGCAGCGTTGGGTCCCTCCCGGACCGACCTTCCTACGAGCAGTACTTC.

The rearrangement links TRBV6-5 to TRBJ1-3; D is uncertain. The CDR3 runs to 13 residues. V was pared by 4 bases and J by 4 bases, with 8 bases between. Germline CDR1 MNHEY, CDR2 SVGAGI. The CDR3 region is CASSSPGGNTIYF. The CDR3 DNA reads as TGTGCCAGCAGTTCCCCCGGGGGAAACACCATATATTTT.

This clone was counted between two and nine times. The CDR3 loop is CASSQGVFKGGELFF. In DNA, the CDR3 is TGCGCCAGCAGCCAAGGGGTTTTCAAGGGAGGCGAACTGTTTTTT. This sequence joins TRBV4-3 and TRBJ1-4, with no clear D. Trimming shortened V by 1 base and J by 12 bases, and 18 bases separated the two germline ends. This CDR3 contains 15 residues. Germline V gives CDR1 LGHNA, CDR2 YSLEER.

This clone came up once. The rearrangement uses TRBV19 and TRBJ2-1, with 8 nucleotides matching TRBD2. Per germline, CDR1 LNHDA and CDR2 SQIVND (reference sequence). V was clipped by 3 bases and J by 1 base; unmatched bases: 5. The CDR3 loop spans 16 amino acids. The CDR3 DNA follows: TGTGCCAGTAGTATTAAGCTAGCGGGTTCCTACAATGAGCAGTTCTTC. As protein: CASSIKLAGSYNEQFF.

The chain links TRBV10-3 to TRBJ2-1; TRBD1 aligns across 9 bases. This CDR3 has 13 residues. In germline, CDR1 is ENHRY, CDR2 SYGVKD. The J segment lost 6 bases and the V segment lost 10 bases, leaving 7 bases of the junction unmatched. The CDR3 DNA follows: TGTGCCAACTCCGGGACAGGGCTCAATGAGCAGTTCTTC. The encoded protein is CANSGTGLNEQFF.

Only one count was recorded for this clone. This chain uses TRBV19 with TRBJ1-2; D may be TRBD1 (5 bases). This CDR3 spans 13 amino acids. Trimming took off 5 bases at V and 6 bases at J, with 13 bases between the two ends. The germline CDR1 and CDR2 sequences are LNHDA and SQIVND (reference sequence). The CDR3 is CASSLRTKDGYTF. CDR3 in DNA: TGTGCCAGTAGTTTACGGACAAAGGATGGCTACACCTTC.

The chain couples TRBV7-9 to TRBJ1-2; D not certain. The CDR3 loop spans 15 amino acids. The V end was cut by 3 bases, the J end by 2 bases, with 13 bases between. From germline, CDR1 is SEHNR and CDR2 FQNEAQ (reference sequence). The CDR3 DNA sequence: TGTGCCAGCAGCTTCGCCTTGGGTGTCAACTATGGCTACACCTTC. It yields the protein CASSFALGVNYGYTF. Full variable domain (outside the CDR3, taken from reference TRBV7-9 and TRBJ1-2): DTGVSQNPRHKITKRGQNVTFRCDPISEHNRLYWYRQTLGQGPEFLTYFQNEAQLEKSRLLSDRFSAERPKGSFSTLEIQRTEQGDSAMYLCASSFALGVNYGYTFGSGTRLTVV.

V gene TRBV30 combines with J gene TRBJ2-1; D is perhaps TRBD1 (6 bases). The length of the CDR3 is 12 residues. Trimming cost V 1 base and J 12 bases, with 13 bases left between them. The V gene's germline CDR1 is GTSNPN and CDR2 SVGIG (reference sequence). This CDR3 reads CAWSAGTPGQFF. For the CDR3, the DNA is TGTGCCTGGAGTGCCGGGACACCCGGGCAGTTCTTC.

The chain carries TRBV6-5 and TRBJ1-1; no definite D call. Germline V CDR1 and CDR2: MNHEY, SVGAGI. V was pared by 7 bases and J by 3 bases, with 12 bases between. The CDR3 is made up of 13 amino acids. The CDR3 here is CASTASPYTEAFF. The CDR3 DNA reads TGTGCCAGCACCGCGTCGCCCTACACTGAAGCTTTCTTT.

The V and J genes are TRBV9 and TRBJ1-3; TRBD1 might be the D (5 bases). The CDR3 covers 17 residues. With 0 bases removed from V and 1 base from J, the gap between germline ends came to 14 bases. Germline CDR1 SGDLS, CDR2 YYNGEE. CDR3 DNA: TGTGCCAGCAGCGTAGGGGGCCTTAAGGGGTCTGGAAACACCATATATTTT. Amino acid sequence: CASSVGGLKGSGNTIYF.

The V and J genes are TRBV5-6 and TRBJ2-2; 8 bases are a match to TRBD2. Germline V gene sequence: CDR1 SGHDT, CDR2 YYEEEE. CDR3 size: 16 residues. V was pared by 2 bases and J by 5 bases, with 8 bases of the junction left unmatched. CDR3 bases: TGTGCCAGCAGCTTACTCAGCGGGAGATCTACCGGGGAGCTGTTTTTT. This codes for CASSLLSGRSTGELFF.

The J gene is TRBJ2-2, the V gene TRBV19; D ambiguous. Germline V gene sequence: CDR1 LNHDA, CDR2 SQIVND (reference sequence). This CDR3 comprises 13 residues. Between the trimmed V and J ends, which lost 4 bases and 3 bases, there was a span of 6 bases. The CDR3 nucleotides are TGTGCCAGTAGTACCAGAGACACCGGGGAGCTGTTTTTT. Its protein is CASSTRDTGELFF.

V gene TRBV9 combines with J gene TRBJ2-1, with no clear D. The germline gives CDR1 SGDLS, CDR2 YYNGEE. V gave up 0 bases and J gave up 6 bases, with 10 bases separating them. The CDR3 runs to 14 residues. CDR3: CASSVGSGINEQFF. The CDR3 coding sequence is TGTGCCAGCAGCGTAGGTTCAGGAATCAATGAGCAGTTCTTC.

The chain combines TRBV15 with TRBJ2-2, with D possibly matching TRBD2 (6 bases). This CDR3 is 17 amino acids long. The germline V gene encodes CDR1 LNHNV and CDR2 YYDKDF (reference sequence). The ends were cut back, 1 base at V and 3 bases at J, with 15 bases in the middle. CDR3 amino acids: CATSRGGDFKDTGELFF. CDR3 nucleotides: TGTGCCACCAGCAGAGGAGGGGACTTCAAAGACACCGGGGAGCTGTTTTTT. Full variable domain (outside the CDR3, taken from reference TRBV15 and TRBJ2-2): DAMVIQNPRYQVTQFGKPVTLSCSQTLNHNVMYWYQQKSSQAPKLLFHYYDKDFNNEADTPDNFQSRRPNTSFCFLDIRSPGLGDTAMYLCATSRGGDFKDTGELFFGEGSRLTVL.